These T cell receptor beta chains were read from a single sample in a study of T cell responses to AZD1222 COVID-19 vaccine. TCRdb's copy holds only in-frame clones and misses some; the assay was immunoSEQ multiplex PCR. The sample contains over 150,000 clones, approximately 93% of which appear only once. Source: peripheral blood, taken 28 days after the second AZD1222 dose. These receptors originate from an adult who received the AZD1222 COVID-19 vaccine. Both conserved end residues are part of each CDR3. D genes are given only for firm matches. Part of the rows lack a size; the others show once, few, many or a class for expanded clones.

v_gene: TRBV4-2
j_gene: TRBJ2-7
abundance: -
len: 15
d_gene: TRBD2
CDR3nt: TGTGCCAGCAGCCAAGGAGGGACTAGTTTCTACGAGCAGTACTTC
CDR3aa: CASSQGGTSFYEQYF

v_gene: TRBV18
j_gene: TRBJ2-1
abundance: -
len: 16
d_gene: TRBD2
CDR3nt: TGTGCCAGCTCACCACCGTCGGGACTAGGGCCCAATGAGCAGTTCTTC
CDR3aa: CASSPPSGLGPNEQFF

v_gene: TRBV2
j_gene: TRBJ2-4
abundance: -
len: 14
d_gene: -
CDR3nt: TGTGCCAGCAGTGTGTCGGGCCCGGGTCACATTCAGTACTTC
CDR3aa: CASSVSGPGHIQYF

v_gene: TRBV7-3
j_gene: TRBJ2-1
abundance: -
len: 15
d_gene: TRBD2
CDR3nt: TGTGCCAGCAGTTCCTTAGCGGGGGGCTGGAATGAGCAGTTCTTC
CDR3aa: CASSSLAGGWNEQFF

v_gene: TRBV27
j_gene: TRBJ2-3
abundance: -
len: 15
d_gene: -
CDR3nt: TGTGCCAGCAGAGCGGCGGGGTGGCGCACAGATACGCAGTATTTT
CDR3aa: CASRAAGWRTDTQYF

v_gene: TRBV28
j_gene: TRBJ1-3
abundance: -
len: 16
d_gene: TRBD1
CDR3nt: TGTGCCAGCAGCTCCGGACAGGGGGCGATTGGAAACACCATATATTTT
CDR3aa: CASSSGQGAIGNTIYF

v_gene: TRBV29-1
j_gene: TRBJ1-1
abundance: once
len: 12
d_gene: -
CDR3nt: TGCAGCGCCGTAGGGGGTGACACTGAAGCTTTCTTT
CDR3aa: CSAVGGDTEAFF

v_gene: TRBV16
j_gene: TRBJ1-6
abundance: -
len: 19
d_gene: -
CDR3nt: TGTGCCAGCAGCCAATCAGGCGTCGTCAGTAGCTCCTATAATTCACCCCTCCACTTT
CDR3aa: CASSQSGVVSSSYNSPLHF

v_gene: TRBV5-5
j_gene: TRBJ1-5
abundance: -
len: 15
d_gene: -
CDR3nt: TGTGCCAGCAGCTTGGGGGCAAACCTCAATCAGCCCCAGCATTTT
CDR3aa: CASSLGANLNQPQHF

v_gene: TRBV9
j_gene: TRBJ1-4
abundance: once
len: 14
d_gene: TRBD1
CDR3nt: TGTGCCAGCAGCCAGGGGGAGGCCCAGCGAAAACTGTTTTTT
CDR3aa: CASSQGEAQRKLFF

v_gene: TRBV11-2
j_gene: TRBJ1-1
abundance: -
len: 15
d_gene: -
CDR3nt: TGTGCCAGCAGTTCCGGACCGGGAATAAACACTGAAGCTTTCTTT
CDR3aa: CASSSGPGINTEAFF

v_gene: TRBV7-8
j_gene: TRBJ2-5
abundance: -
len: 10
d_gene: -
CDR3nt: TGTGCCAGCAGCTTAGAGACCCAGTACTTC
CDR3aa: CASSLETQYF

v_gene: TRBV24-1
j_gene: TRBJ1-1
abundance: -
len: 15
d_gene: TRBD1
CDR3nt: TGTGCCACCAGGGAACACAGGGGAGGGAGTACTGAAGCTTTCTTT
CDR3aa: CATREHRGGSTEAFF

v_gene: TRBV3-1/TRBV3-2
j_gene: TRBJ2-2
abundance: -
len: 16
d_gene: -
CDR3nt: TGTGCCAGCAGCCAACGCGGCACAGTCCGCACCGGGGAGCTGTTTTTT
CDR3aa: CASSQRGTVRTGELFF

v_gene: TRBV4-1
j_gene: TRBJ1-3
abundance: -
len: 17
d_gene: -
CDR3nt: TGCGCCAGCAGCCAAGATCATCGTGGGGGGCAGGGGAACACCATATATTTT
CDR3aa: CASSQDHRGGQGNTIYF

v_gene: TRBV28
j_gene: TRBJ2-7
abundance: -
len: 14
d_gene: TRBD1
CDR3nt: TGTGCCAGCGGGGGAACAGGGGGTAACTACGAGCAGTACTTC
CDR3aa: CASGGTGGNYEQYF

v_gene: TRBV19
j_gene: TRBJ1-2
abundance: -
len: 15
d_gene: -
CDR3nt: TGTGCCAGTAGTATGGGGCTGAACCTAGGCTATGGCTACACCTTC
CDR3aa: CASSMGLNLGYGYTF

v_gene: TRBV6-5
j_gene: TRBJ2-2
abundance: -
len: 14
d_gene: TRBD1
CDR3nt: TGTGCCAGCAGCAGGGACAGGGCTCACGGGGAGCTGTTTTTT
CDR3aa: CASSRDRAHGELFF

v_gene: TRBV7-2
j_gene: TRBJ1-5
abundance: -
len: 13
d_gene: -
CDR3nt: TGTGCCAGCAGCTTAGCCTCCAATCAGCCCCAGCATTTT
CDR3aa: CASSLASNQPQHF

v_gene: TRBV5-8
j_gene: TRBJ1-6
abundance: -
len: 14
d_gene: TRBD1
CDR3nt: TGTGCCAGCAGCCCGACAGGGGGAAGTTCACCCCTCCACTTT
CDR3aa: CASSPTGGSSPLHF

v_gene: TRBV2
j_gene: TRBJ1-5
abundance: -
len: 12
d_gene: -
CDR3nt: TGTGCCAGCAGTGTGCCAAATCAGCCCCAGCATTTT
CDR3aa: CASSVPNQPQHF

v_gene: TRBV19
j_gene: TRBJ1-2
abundance: -
len: 14
d_gene: -
CDR3nt: TGTGCCAGTAGTATAAGGAAGCAGGGTTGGGGCTACACCTTC
CDR3aa: CASSIRKQGWGYTF

v_gene: TRBV18
j_gene: TRBJ1-1
abundance: -
len: 15
d_gene: -
CDR3nt: TGTGCCAGCTCACCATTGAGGGATATGAACACTGAAGCTTTCTTT
CDR3aa: CASSPLRDMNTEAFF

v_gene: TRBV10-3
j_gene: TRBJ2-7
abundance: -
len: 14
d_gene: TRBD1
CDR3nt: TGTGCCATCCGGACAGGGCGGGATTTCTACGAGCAGTACTTC
CDR3aa: CAIRTGRDFYEQYF

v_gene: TRBV7-2
j_gene: TRBJ2-4
abundance: -
len: 15
d_gene: TRBD2
CDR3nt: TGTGCCAGCAGCTTACTCCCGGGGGGGGAATACATTCAGTACTTC
CDR3aa: CASSLLPGGEYIQYF

v_gene: TRBV5-1
j_gene: TRBJ2-1
abundance: -
len: 15
d_gene: -
CDR3nt: TGCGCCAGCAGCCTTGGCAGTGTTGCGATCGGGGAGCAGTTCTTC
CDR3aa: CASSLGSVAIGEQFF

v_gene: TRBV7-2
j_gene: TRBJ2-7
abundance: -
len: 15
d_gene: TRBD1
CDR3nt: TGTGCCAGCAGCACCTGGGACAGGGGCGCTCCCGAGCAGTACTTC
CDR3aa: CASSTWDRGAPEQYF

v_gene: TRBV18
j_gene: TRBJ1-2
abundance: -
len: 11
d_gene: -
CDR3nt: TGTGCCAGCTCAACTGGGCATGGCTACACCTTC
CDR3aa: CASSTGHGYTF